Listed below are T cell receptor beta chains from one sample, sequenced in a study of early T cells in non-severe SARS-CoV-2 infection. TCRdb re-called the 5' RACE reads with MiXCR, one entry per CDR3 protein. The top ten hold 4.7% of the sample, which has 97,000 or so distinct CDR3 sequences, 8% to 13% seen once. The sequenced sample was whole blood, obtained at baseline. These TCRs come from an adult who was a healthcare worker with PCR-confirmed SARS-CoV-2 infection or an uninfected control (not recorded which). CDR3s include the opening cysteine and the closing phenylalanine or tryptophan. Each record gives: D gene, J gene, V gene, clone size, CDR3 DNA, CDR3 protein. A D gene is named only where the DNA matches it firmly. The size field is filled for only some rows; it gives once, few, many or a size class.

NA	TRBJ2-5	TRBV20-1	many	TGCAGTGCTAGAGATTTTGGAGGACCCCAAGAGACCCAGTACTTC	CSARDFGGPQETQYF
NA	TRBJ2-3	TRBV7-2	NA	TGTGCCAGCAGCGAAAACGGGGAGGTACAGCCCAAAGATACGCAGTATTTT	CASSENGEVQPKDTQYF
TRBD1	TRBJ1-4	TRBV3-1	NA	TGTGCCAGCAGCCAAAGGACAGGGGGCTATGAAAAACTGTTTTTT	CASSQRTGGYEKLFF
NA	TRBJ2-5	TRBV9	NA	TGTGCCAGCAGCCTCCAGGTGGACCAAGAGACCCAGTACTTC	CASSLQVDQETQYF
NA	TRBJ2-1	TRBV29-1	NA	TGCAGCGTTGTTTCGGCGAGCTCCTACAATGAGCAGTTCTTC	CSVVSASSYNEQFF
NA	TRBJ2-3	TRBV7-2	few	TGTGCCAGCAGTCAAAACGGGGAGGAGGCAGATACGCAGTATTTT	CASSQNGEEADTQYF
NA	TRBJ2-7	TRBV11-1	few	TGTGCCAGCAGCCTAATGGGGGGGCAGGACGAGCAGTACTTC	CASSLMGGQDEQYF
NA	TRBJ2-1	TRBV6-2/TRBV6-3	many	TGTGCCAGCAGTTACGTAACGGGACTCTCCGGGTTCTACAATGAGCAGTTCTTC	CASSYVTGLSGFYNEQFF
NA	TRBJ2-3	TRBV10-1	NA	TGCGCCAGCAGTGTCCCGAGTCGGGGCGAGAGCACAGATACGCAGTATTTT	CASSVPSRGESTDTQYF
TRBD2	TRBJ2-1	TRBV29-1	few	TGCAGCGTTGAAGATCCGAGCGGGAGGGATGAGCAGTTCTTC	CSVEDPSGRDEQFF
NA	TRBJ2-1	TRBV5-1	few	TGCGCCAGCAGCCAGGTCCAGGGGATAGGGTCCTACAATGAGCAGTTCTTC	CASSQVQGIGSYNEQFF
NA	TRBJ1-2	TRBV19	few	TGTGCCAGTAGTATAGGGACAAACTATGGCTACACCTTC	CASSIGTNYGYTF
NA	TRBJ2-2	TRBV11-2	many	TGTGCCAGCAGCACGGGGCCCGGGGAGCTGTTTTTT	CASSTGPGELFF
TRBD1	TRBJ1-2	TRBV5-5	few	TGTGCCAGCAGCTTAGCCAACAGGGGGTCGGAGGGCTACACCTTC	CASSLANRGSEGYTF
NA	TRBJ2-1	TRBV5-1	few	TGCGCCAGCAGCTTGGCCCCGGGAGAAGCTGAGCAGTTCTTC	CASSLAPGEAEQFF
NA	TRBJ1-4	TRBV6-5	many	TGTGCCAGCAGTTCTCTCGACGAAGAAAAACTGTTTTTT	CASSSLDEEKLFF
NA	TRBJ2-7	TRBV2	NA	TGTGCCAGCAGTGAATATTTGGGGAGCTACTTC	CASSEYLGSYF
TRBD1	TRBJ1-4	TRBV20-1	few	TGCAGTGCTAGAGAACAGGGGGTGCAAAAACTGTTTTTT	CSAREQGVQKLFF
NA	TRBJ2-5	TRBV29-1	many	TGCAGAGCGGAGTTCCAAGAGACCCAGTACTTC	CRAEFQETQYF
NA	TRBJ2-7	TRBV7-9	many	TGTGCCAGCAGCTTAAACGAGAGGCCCTACGAGCAGTACTTC	CASSLNERPYEQYF
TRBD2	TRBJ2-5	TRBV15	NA	TGTGCCACCAGCAGAGATCTGTTACGCGTAGCGGGGAGGGAAGAGACCCAGTACTTC	CATSRDLLRVAGREETQYF
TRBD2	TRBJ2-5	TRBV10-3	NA	TGTGCCATCAGTTCCCGGACTAGCGGGGGACTGGGGACCCAGTACTTC	CAISSRTSGGLGTQYF
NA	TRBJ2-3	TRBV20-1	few	TGCAGTGCCCGCGGACGGAGCACAGATACGCAGTATTTT	CSARGRSTDTQYF
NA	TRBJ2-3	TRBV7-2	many	TGTGCCAGCAGTCAAGGGTTAGATACGCAGTATTTT	CASSQGLDTQYF